The source of this T cell receptor (beta chain) is a study of blood T cell repertoires in COVID-19. Germline CDR1 reads MNHEY; CDR2 reads SMNVEV (reference sequence). CDR3 length: 14 residues. Trimming at V came to 6 bases and at J to 3 bases, leaving 0 bases not matched to a gene. Only in-frame clones appear in the TCRdb table, and some are missing; sequencing was by immunoSEQ multiplex PCR. The sample shows fewer than 350,000 clones, around 93% of them seen only once. The sequenced sample was PBMCs or T cells enriched from blood (not recorded which). This TCR derives from a man aged 35-49 years who had been exposed to COVID-19. The rearrangement joins TRBV27 to TRBJ2-3; 13 nucleotides align to TRBD2. The CDR3 DNA follows: TGTGCCAGCAGGACTAGCGGGGGGACAGATACGCAGTATTTT. Translating it yields CASRTSGGTDTQYF.